This T cell receptor (beta chain) is drawn from a study of liver allograft versus peripheral blood T cells (dated by TCRdb to about 2020). Turning to the overall study: The study compared the T cell receptor repertoires present in transplanted livers with the repertoires present in the peripheral blood of liver transplant recipients.

General conclusions and limits of the study: The T cell receptor repertoires within liver allografts were reported to be different from the T cell receptor repertoires detected in peripheral blood.

V and J are trimmed by 2 bases and 7 bases, and the gene matches miss 3 bases of the junction. The CDR3 holds 13 amino acids from the cysteine to the phenylalanine. The retained sequence is limited to the CDR3, 39 bases, with the frame set at the first base. CDR1 MNHNS and CDR2 SASEGT were looked up in the germline V gene. A remark on this clonotype: No cognate antigen has been identified for it. No base-level quality is on record; no much larger clone is a single base apart.

Instrument used: Illumina MiSeq. TCRdb reworked the public reads: Q25 trimming with fastp, MiXCR clone assembly, productive beta chains retained. Each entry merges the rows of one CDR3 protein and shows their most common DNA and genes. For this sample there are approximately 10,000 distinct CDR3 sequences; 15% to 20% appear just once. Around 1.7% of the sample is taken by the ten largest. The clonotype comes from a human patient who had a liver transplant. Some T cells present after a transplant may be cells of the graft donor. The chain joins TRBV6-1 to TRBJ1-2; 8 of the junction bases match TRBD1. In nucleotide form, the sequence is TGTGCCAGCAGTGAAATGACAGGGGCTGGCTACACCTTC. Its protein reads: CASSEMTGAGYTF.